The 8 T cell receptor beta chains listed next were all sequenced from one sample in a study of blood T cell repertoires in COVID-19. Sequenced by immunoSEQ multiplex PCR; TCRdb stores in-frame clones only, minus some. The repertoire consists of just over 90,000 clones, with around four fifths occurring once and the leading ten covering approximately 15%. The sequenced sample was peripheral blood. All receptors derive from a human donor in a cohort sampled during active COVID-19.

This clone has only a few counts. The rearrangement uses TRBV19 and TRBJ1-2, with 8 bases identical to TRBD1. CDR3 length: 16 residues. Germline V gene data show CDR1 as LNHDA and CDR2 as SQIVND (reference sequence). V lost 5 bases and J lost 6; bases outside the gene matches: 14. This CDR3 reads CASSLPLRQGWNGYTF. The CDR3 DNA is TGTGCCAGTAGTTTACCGCTCCGACAGGGGTGGAATGGCTACACCTTC.

CDR3 loop: CASSQEADRALNYGYTF. CDR3 DNA sequence: TGCGCCAGCAGCCAAGAGGCCGACAGGGCTCTTAACTATGGCTACACCTTC. This chain joins TRBV4-1 and TRBJ1-2, with 7 bases identical to TRBD1. J gave up 1 base and V 0 bases, and 8 bases lay outside the gene matches. CDR3 length: 17 residues. CDR1 and CDR2 (germline): MGHRA, YSYEKL.

The rearrangement links TRBV10-3 to TRBJ2-3, with 8 bases matching TRBD2. With 5 bases clipped from V and 5 bases from J, the junction kept 12 bases outside the gene matches. This CDR3 is 16 amino acids long. Germline V gene sequence: CDR1 ENHRY, CDR2 SYGVKD. CDR3: CAISRRASREGDTQYF. The CDR3 nucleotides read TGTGCCATCAGTCGGAGGGCTAGCCGGGAGGGAGATACGCAGTATTTT.

The V and J genes are TRBV18 and TRBJ1-2, with 10 bases that match TRBD1. Trimming at V came to 3 bases and at J to 8 bases, leaving 6 bases not matched to a gene. Germline assignment: CDR1 KGHSH and CDR2 LQKENI. This CDR3 region has 14 residues. The CDR3 DNA reads TGTGCCAGCTCACCCCGGACAGGGGGTTTCGGCTACACCTTC. Encoded protein: CASSPRTGGFGYTF.

V and J are TRBV14 and TRBJ1-2; D possibly corresponds to TRBD1 (6 bases). CDR1 is SGHDN and CDR2 is FVKESK in the germline V gene. V was shortened by 3 bases and J by 8 bases, with 16 bases between the two germline ends. The CDR3 runs 14 residues. In DNA, the CDR3 is TGTGCCAGCAGCCAGGGTGACAGGTTCCGCGGCTACACCTTC. It is translated as CASSQGDRFRGYTF.

The V call is TRBV27, the J call TRBJ1-3; the D gene is possibly TRBD1 (5 bases). The CDR3 loop spans 14 amino acids. The V end lost 6 bases, the J end lost 10 bases, and 19 bases lay between the germline ends. In germline, CDR1 is MNHEY, CDR2 SMNVEV (reference sequence). CDR3 amino acids: CASSSQGRAKTIYF. The CDR3 bases are TGTGCCAGCAGCTCCCAGGGTCGGGCGAAGACCATATATTTT.

The chain links TRBV7-9 to TRBJ2-3, with TRBD2 identical over 7 bases. Looked up from germline, CDR1 is SEHNR and CDR2 is FQNEAQ (reference sequence). Trimming took 5 bases from V and 2 from J; bases not matched to a gene: 7. The CDR3 runs to 15 residues. The CDR3 is CASSIAAGVTDTQYF. The DNA of the CDR3 is TGTGCCAGCAGCATTGCTGCGGGAGTCACAGATACGCAGTATTTT.

The V and J genes are TRBV28 and TRBJ1-6; weak D call: TRBD1 (5 bases). V gave up 6 bases and J gave up 9 bases, with 6 bases separating them. CDR3 length: 11 residues. Germline values: CDR1 MDHEN, CDR2 SYDVKM. The CDR3 nucleotides are TGTGCCAGCAGAGGGGCTTCACCCCTCCACTTT. Translating gives CASRGASPLHF. Combining the CDR3 with reference TRBV28 and TRBJ1-6 gives the whole variable domain DVKVTQSSRYLVKRTGEKVFLECVQDMDHENMFWYRQDPGLGLRLIYFSYDVKMKEKGDIPEGYSVSREKKERFSLILESASTNQTSMYLCASRGASPLHFGNGTRLTVT.